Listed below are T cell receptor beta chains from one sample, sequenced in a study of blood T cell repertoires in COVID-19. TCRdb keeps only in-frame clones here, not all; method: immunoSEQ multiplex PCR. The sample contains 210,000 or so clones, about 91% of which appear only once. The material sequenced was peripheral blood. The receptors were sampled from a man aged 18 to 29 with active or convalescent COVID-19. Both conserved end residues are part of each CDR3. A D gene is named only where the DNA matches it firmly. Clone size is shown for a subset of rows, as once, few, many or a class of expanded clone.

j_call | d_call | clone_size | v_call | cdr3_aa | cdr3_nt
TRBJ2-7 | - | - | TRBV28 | CASSQLSYEQYF | TGTGCCAGCAGTCAACTCTCCTACGAGCAGTACTTC
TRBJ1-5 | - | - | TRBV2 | CASNAGPPEPQHF | TGTGCCAGCAATGCAGGCCCCCCCGAGCCCCAGCATTTT
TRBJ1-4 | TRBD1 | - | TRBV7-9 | CASSLDRGSEKLFF | TGTGCCAGCAGCTTAGACAGGGGAAGTGAAAAACTGTTTTTT
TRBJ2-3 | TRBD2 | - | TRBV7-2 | CASSLAPSGSSTDTQYF | TGTGCCAGCAGCTTAGCGCCTAGCGGGAGTAGTACAGATACGCAGTATTTT
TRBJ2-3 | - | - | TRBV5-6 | CASSLPSGNGVGTDTQYF | TGTGCCAGCAGCTTGCCCAGCGGTAACGGGGTAGGAACAGATACGCAGTATTTT
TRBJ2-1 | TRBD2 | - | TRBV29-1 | CSAAGDRWRNEQFF | TGCAGCGCCGCGGGGGACCGCTGGAGAAATGAGCAGTTCTTC
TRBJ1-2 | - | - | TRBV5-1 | CASSSDIINYGYTF | TGCGCCAGCAGCTCCGACATCATTAACTATGGCTACACCTTC
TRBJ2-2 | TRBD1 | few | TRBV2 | CASIGQGLTGELFF | TGTGCCAGCATTGGACAGGGGCTCACCGGGGAGCTGTTTTTT
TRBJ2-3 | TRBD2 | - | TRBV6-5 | CASQLAESTDTQYF | TGTGCCAGCCAACTAGCGGAGAGCACAGATACGCAGTATTTT
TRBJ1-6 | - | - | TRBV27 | CASHGGGLSPLHF | TGTGCCAGCCATGGGGGAGGGCTTTCACCCCTCCACTTT
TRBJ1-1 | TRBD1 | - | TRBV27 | CASSSHGQGNTEAFF | TGTGCCAGCAGTTCTCACGGACAGGGGAACACTGAAGCTTTCTTT
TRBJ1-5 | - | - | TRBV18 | CASSPAQNNQPQHF | TGTGCCAGCTCACCGGCACAGAACAATCAGCCCCAGCATTTT
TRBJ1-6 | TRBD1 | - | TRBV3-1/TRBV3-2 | CASSRGTGNSPLHF | TGTGCCAGCAGCCGCGGGACAGGGAATTCACCCCTCCACTTT
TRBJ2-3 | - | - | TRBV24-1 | CATSGPGGGTDTQYF | TGTGCCACCAGTGGCCCAGGAGGGGGCACAGATACGCAGTATTTT
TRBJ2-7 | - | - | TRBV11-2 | CASSTGVGTSYEQYF | TGTGCCAGCAGCACAGGAGTGGGGACATCATACGAGCAGTACTTC
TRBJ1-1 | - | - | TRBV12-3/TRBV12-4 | CASSLKGGTEAFF | TGTGCCAGCAGTTTAAAAGGGGGCACTGAAGCTTTCTTT
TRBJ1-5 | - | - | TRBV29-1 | CSVAEGNQPQHF | TGCAGCGTTGCGGAGGGAAATCAGCCCCAGCATTTT
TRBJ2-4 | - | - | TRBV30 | CAWSVLRRTVLAKNIQYF | TGTGCCTGGAGTGTACTCAGGAGGACAGTCCTGGCCAAAAACATTCAGTACTTC
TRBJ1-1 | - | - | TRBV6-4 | CASSPEGGTEAFF | TGTGCCAGCAGTCCCGAAGGGGGCACTGAAGCTTTCTTT
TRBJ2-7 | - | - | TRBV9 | CASSVGADSYEQYF | TGTGCCAGCAGCGTTGGTGCAGACTCCTACGAGCAGTACTTC
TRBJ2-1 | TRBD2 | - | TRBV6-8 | CASSYGTSGRTGEQFF | TGTGCCAGCAGTTATGGGACTAGCGGGAGAACGGGTGAGCAGTTCTTC
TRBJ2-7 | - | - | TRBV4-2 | CASSQDPGHEQYF | TGTGCCAGCAGCCAAGATCCAGGGCACGAGCAGTACTTC
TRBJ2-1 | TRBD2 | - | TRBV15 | CATSRWDRSGLVGNEQFF | TGTGCCACCAGCAGATGGGATCGGTCGGGACTAGTGGGCAATGAGCAGTTCTTC
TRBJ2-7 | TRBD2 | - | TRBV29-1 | CSVELAASYEQYF | TGCAGCGTTGAACTAGCGGCCTCCTACGAGCAGTACTTC
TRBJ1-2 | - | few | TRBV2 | CASHRLSGGYTF | TGTGCCAGCCACCGACTCAGCGGGGGCTACACCTTC
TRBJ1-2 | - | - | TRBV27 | CASSLSGGPGGYGYTF | TGTGCCAGCAGTTTGAGTGGGGGCCCCGGAGGCTATGGCTACACCTTC
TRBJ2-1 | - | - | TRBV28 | CASRAPRGYNEQFF | TGTGCCAGCCGCGCACCTCGAGGCTACAATGAGCAGTTCTTC
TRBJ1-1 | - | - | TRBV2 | CASSVQGGAEAFF | TGTGCCAGCAGTGTACAGGGAGGGGCTGAAGCTTTCTTT
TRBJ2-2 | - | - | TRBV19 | CASSRGRDNTGELFF | TGTGCCAGTAGCCGTGGGCGGGATAACACCGGGGAGCTGTTTTTT
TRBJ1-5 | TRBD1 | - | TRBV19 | CASSMGTGVSVTQGNQPQHF | TGTGCCAGTAGTATGGGGACAGGTGTTTCCGTTACCCAGGGGAATCAGCCCCAGCATTTT
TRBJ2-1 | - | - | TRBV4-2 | CASSQEARPENEQFF | TGTGCCAGCAGCCAAGAGGCTAGGCCCGAGAATGAGCAGTTCTTC
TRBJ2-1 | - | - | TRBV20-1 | CSARDLGQQFF | TGCAGTGCTAGAGATCTGGGCCAGCAGTTCTTC
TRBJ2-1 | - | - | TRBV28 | CASSGDNEQFF | TGTGCCAGCAGTGGAGATAATGAGCAGTTCTTC
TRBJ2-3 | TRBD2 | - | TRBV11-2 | CASSPRGGDTDTQYF | TGTGCCAGCAGCCCCCGGGGGGGAGACACAGATACGCAGTATTTT
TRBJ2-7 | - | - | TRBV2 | CASSRTTLGSYEQYF | TGTGCCAGCAGCCGAACAACCCTCGGGTCCTACGAGCAGTACTTC
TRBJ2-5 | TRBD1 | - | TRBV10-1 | CASSAGTGGMETQYF | TGCGCCAGCAGCGCTGGGACAGGGGGTATGGAGACCCAGTACTTC
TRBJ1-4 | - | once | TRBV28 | CASSFTGPNEKLFF | TGTGCCAGCAGTTTTACAGGACCTAATGAAAAACTGTTTTTT
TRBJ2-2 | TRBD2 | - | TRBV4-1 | CASSGSGRAGNTGELFF | TGCGCCAGCAGCGGTAGCGGGAGGGCCGGGAACACCGGGGAGCTGTTTTTT
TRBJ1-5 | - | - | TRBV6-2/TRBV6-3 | CASSSQKPNQPQHF | TGTGCCAGCAGTTCACAGAAACCAAATCAGCCCCAGCATTTT
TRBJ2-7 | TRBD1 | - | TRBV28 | CASSQTGTGHEQYF | TGTGCCAGCAGTCAGACCGGGACAGGGCACGAGCAGTACTTC
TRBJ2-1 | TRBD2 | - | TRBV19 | CASRRLAGDNEQFF | TGTGCCAGTAGGAGGCTAGCGGGAGACAATGAGCAGTTCTTC
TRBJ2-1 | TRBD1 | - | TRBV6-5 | CASGYRGRESEQFF | TGTGCCAGCGGGTACAGGGGGCGTGAAAGTGAGCAGTTCTTC
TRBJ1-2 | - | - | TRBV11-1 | CASSRDEDSYGYTF | TGTGCCAGCAGCCGCGACGAAGACAGCTATGGCTACACCTTC
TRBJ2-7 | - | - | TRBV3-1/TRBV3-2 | CASREVGTGEQYF | TGTGCCAGCAGGGAGGTGGGTACGGGGGAGCAGTACTTC